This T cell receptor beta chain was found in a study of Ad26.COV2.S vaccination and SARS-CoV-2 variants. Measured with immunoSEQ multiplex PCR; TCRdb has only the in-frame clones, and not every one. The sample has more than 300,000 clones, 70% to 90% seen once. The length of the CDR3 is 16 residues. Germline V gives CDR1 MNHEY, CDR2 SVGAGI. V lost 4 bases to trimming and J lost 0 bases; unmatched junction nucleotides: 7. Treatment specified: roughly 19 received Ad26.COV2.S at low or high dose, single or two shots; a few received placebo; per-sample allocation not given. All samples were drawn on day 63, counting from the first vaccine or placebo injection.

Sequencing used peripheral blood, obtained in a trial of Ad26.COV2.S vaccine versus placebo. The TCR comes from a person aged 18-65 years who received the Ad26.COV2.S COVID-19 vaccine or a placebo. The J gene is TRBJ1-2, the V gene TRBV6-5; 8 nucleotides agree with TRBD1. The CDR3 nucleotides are TGTGCCAGCAGTTCGGACAGGGCTAAAGCTAACTATGGCTACACCTTC. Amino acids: CASSSDRAKANYGYTF.